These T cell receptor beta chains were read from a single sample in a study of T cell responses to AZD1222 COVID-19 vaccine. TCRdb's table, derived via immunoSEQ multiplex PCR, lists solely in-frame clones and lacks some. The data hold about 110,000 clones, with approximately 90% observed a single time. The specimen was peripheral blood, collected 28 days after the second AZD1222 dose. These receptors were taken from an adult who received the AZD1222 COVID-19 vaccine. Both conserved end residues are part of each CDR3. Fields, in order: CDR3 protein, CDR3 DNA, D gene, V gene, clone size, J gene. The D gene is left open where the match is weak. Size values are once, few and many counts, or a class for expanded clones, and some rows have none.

CASRLGTPFNEQFF	TGTGCCAGCAGACTCGGGACACCGTTCAATGAGCAGTTCTTC	.	TRBV27	.	TRBJ2-1
CASSLWTGVVGTEAFF	TGTGCCAGCAGCTTGTGGACAGGGGTAGTTGGGACTGAAGCTTTCTTT	TRBD1	TRBV11-2	few	TRBJ1-1
CASSWTSGESSEQFF	TGTGCCAGCAGTTGGACTAGCGGCGAATCTTCTGAGCAGTTCTTC	TRBD2	TRBV6-5	.	TRBJ2-1
CASSSVGQFQETQYF	TGCGCCAGCAGCTCCGTGGGACAGTTCCAAGAGACCCAGTACTTC	TRBD1	TRBV5-1	.	TRBJ2-5
CASSVGPSGNSYNEQFF	TGTGCCAGCAGCGTAGGTCCTAGCGGGAACTCCTACAATGAGCAGTTCTTC	TRBD2	TRBV9	.	TRBJ2-1
CASSFSWGQTNTEAFF	TGTGCCAGCAGCTTCTCCTGGGGACAGACGAACACTGAAGCTTTCTTT	TRBD1	TRBV27	.	TRBJ1-1
CASSLGPSGPYEQYF	TGCGCCAGCAGCTTGGGGCCTAGCGGGCCGTACGAGCAGTACTTC	TRBD2	TRBV5-1	.	TRBJ2-7
CASSGSGWENNEQFF	TGTGCCAGCAGTGGCAGCGGGTGGGAAAACAATGAGCAGTTCTTC	.	TRBV11-2	once	TRBJ2-1
CAISDSGYGEQFF	TGTGCCATCAGTGACTCAGGGTATGGTGAGCAGTTCTTC	.	TRBV10-3	.	TRBJ2-1
CASSRFGDRVYNEQFF	TGTGCCAGCAGCAGATTCGGGGACAGGGTTTACAATGAGCAGTTCTTC	TRBD1	TRBV7-9	.	TRBJ2-1
CASSISGLNTEAFF	TGTGCCAGTAGTATATCAGGACTGAACACTGAAGCTTTCTTT	.	TRBV19	.	TRBJ1-1
CASSWGTTNTGELFF	TGTGCCAGCAGTTGGGGAACAACGAACACCGGGGAGCTGTTTTTT	.	TRBV6-5	.	TRBJ2-2
CASSFGSGRAGDTQYF	TGTGCCAGCAGTTTCGGGAGCGGGAGGGCCGGAGATACGCAGTATTTT	TRBD2	TRBV6-5	.	TRBJ2-3
CASSPPGEGQISNTEAFF	TGTGCCAGCAGTCCCCCCGGGGAGGGCCAAATTTCGAACACTGAAGCTTTCTTT	.	TRBV28	.	TRBJ1-1
CASSPRGSTDTQYF	TGTGCCAGCAGCCCTCGGGGGAGCACAGATACGCAGTATTTT	.	TRBV13	.	TRBJ2-3
CASSPVATGELFF	TGTGCCAGCAGTCCTGTGGCCACCGGGGAGCTGTTTTTT	.	TRBV28	.	TRBJ2-2
CASSMGTGSYEQYF	TGTGCCAGTAGTATGGGGACAGGTTCCTACGAGCAGTACTTC	TRBD1	TRBV19	.	TRBJ2-7